The present TCR beta chain was sequenced within a study of shared clonotypes between healthy human individuals. Study-wide context: Each donor had three CD4 naive, three CD4 memory, two CD8 naive and one CD8 memory plate. General study results and limits: Shared clonotypes: 4.5% to 6.5% naive CD4, roughly 3.5% naive CD8, less than 2.5% memory CD4, 0.35% to 0.5% memory CD8. Among donors, clonotype sharing was expected to be affected by sequencing depth. Larger richness was generally estimated for naive than memory subsets.

A word on this clone: Its specificity is unknown.

CDR3 size: 14 residues. Germline V gene lookup returns CDR1 ENHRY and CDR2 SYGVKD. Trimming shortened V by 4 bases and J by 3 bases, and 9 bases separated the two germline ends. Sequenced by immunoSEQ multiplex PCR; TCRdb stores in-frame clones only, minus some. The sample has 1,500,000 or so clones; roughly 95% are singletons. Sequencing was carried out using naive CD4+ T cells sorted from blood. As for subset: CD45RA+ positively selected. V gene TRBV10-3 combines with J gene TRBJ2-2, with D possibly TRBD2 on 6 matching bases. This TCR came from a man aged 25 to 40 in good health. The CDR3 spells CAISVDYDTGELFF. Written as DNA, the CDR3 is TGTGCCATCAGTGTGGACTATGACACCGGGGAGCTGTTTTTT.